The 24 T cell receptor beta chains below all came from one sample that was sequenced in a study of T cell changes during pregnancy in multiple sclerosis. Using immunoSEQ multiplex PCR, the repertoire was profiled, and TCRdb retains in-frame clones only, with some absent. The sample gives fewer than 85,000 clones, around 92% of which show up once; approximately 2.1% is in the top ten. The sample in question was peripheral blood, obtained before pregnancy. These receptors all stem from a female donor with multiple sclerosis, enrolled in a pregnancy study.

This clone was picked up one time. Other DNA sequences in the same sample also yield this CDR3. The chain is built from TRBV2 and TRBJ2-3; D perhaps matches TRBD2 (6 bases). V was clipped by 2 bases and J by 0 bases, with 9 bases between them. The CDR3 totals 15 residues. The germline V gene encodes CDR1 SNHLY and CDR2 FYNNEI. CDR3 DNA sequence: TGTGCCAGCAGTGAACGGCTAGCGAGCACAGATACGCAGTATTTT. This sequence encodes CASSERLASTDTQYF.

V and J are TRBV7-2 and TRBJ1-2; the D is unclear. V was trimmed by 1 base and J by 3 bases, leaving 6 bases between them. The CDR3 is made up of 13 amino acids. Germline-derived CDR1 and CDR2 are SGHTA and FQGNSA. The CDR3 is CASSLGEDYGYTF. The CDR3, as DNA: TGTGCCAGCAGCTTAGGGGAGGACTATGGCTACACCTTC. Full variable domain (outside the CDR3, taken from reference TRBV7-2 and TRBJ1-2): GAGVSQSPSNKVTEKGKDVELRCDPISGHTALYWYRQSLGQGLEFLIYFQGNSAPDKSGLPSDRFSAERTGGSVSTLTIQRTQQEDSAVYLCASSLGEDYGYTFGSGTRLTVV.

The chain employs TRBV28 and TRBJ2-5; D not resolved. CDR1 and CDR2 (germline): MDHEN, SYDVKM. This CDR3 contains 11 residues. V was pared by 6 bases and J by 2 bases, with 4 bases between. The CDR3 DNA follows: TGTGCCAGCAGCGGGCAAGAGACCCAGTACTTC. Translating gives CASSGQETQYF.

The rearrangement links TRBV10-3 to TRBJ2-7, with 7 positions matching TRBD1. Looked up from germline, CDR1 is ENHRY and CDR2 is SYGVKD. V lost 4 bases and J lost 3; bases outside the gene matches: 15. This CDR3 is 17 amino acids long. The CDR3 region has the DNA TGTGCCATCAGTGCAGTGTTGGGAAGGGGGCTAGACTACGAGCAGTACTTC. It is translated as CAISAVLGRGLDYEQYF.

Note on this clone: A junction end diverges from the germline sequence, so it may reflect a read error. The chain recombines TRBV27 with TRBJ1-3; perhaps TRBD1 as D (5 bases). Germline CDR1 and CDR2: MNHEY and SMNVEV (reference sequence). The length of the CDR3 is 16 residues. The CDR3 protein is CASSLYYGGAGNTIYF. For the CDR3, the DNA is TGTGCCAGCAGTTTGTATTACGGTGGGGCTGGGAACACCATATATTTT.

The V gene is TRBV9, the J gene TRBJ1-3; D unclear. Germline-derived CDR1 and CDR2 are SGDLS and YYNGEE. The length of the CDR3 is 16 residues. V lost 3 bases and J lost 1, with 14 bases in between. CDR3 bases: TGTGCCAGCAGCGGTTTTGGCGGATTTTCTGGAAACACCATATATTTT. Encoded protein: CASSGFGGFSGNTIYF.

The rearrangement links TRBV20-1 to TRBJ2-7, with D possibly matching TRBD2 (6 bases). The CDR3 sequence is 10 residues long. The germline gives CDR1 DFQATT, CDR2 SNEGSKA (reference sequence). The ends were cut back, 5 bases at V and 9 bases at J, with 11 bases in the middle. CDR3 sequence: CSAQSGRQYF. In nucleotides, the CDR3 is TGCAGTGCTCAAAGCGGGCGGCAGTACTTC.

The chain is built from TRBV27 and TRBJ2-7; 10 nucleotides match TRBD2. The germline V gene has CDR1 MNHEY and CDR2 SMNVEV (reference sequence). CDR3 size: 16 residues. J was trimmed by 4 bases and V by 4 bases; bases with no gene match: 10. The CDR3 DNA follows: TGTGCCAGCAGTTCATTGTCTAGCGGGAGTCAGTACGAGCAGTACTTC. The encoded protein is CASSSLSSGSQYEQYF.

J is TRBJ2-1 and V is TRBV28, with 12 bases identical to TRBD2. There are 16 residues in the CDR3. V trimming: 2 bases; J trimming: 9 bases; junction bases outside the gene matches: 8. The germline V gene has CDR1 MDHEN and CDR2 SYDVKM. The CDR3 nucleotides read TGTGCCAGCAGTTTAGTTCTAGCGGGAGGGCCTGTTGAGCAGTTCTTC. Translated, it gives CASSLVLAGGPVEQFF.

The V and J genes are TRBV11-1 and TRBJ2-1; 8 bases match TRBD2. Trimming took 1 base from V and 2 from J; bases not matched to a gene: 4. This CDR3 spans 16 amino acids. Germline CDR1 and CDR2: SGHAT and FQDESV (reference sequence). The CDR3 DNA reads TGTGCCAGCAGCTTAGGGGGCGGGAGGACCTACAATGAGCAGTTCTTC. Protein product: CASSLGGGRTYNEQFF.

The chain has TRBV28 and TRBJ2-7; the D is unclear. The germline V gene encodes CDR1 MDHEN and CDR2 SYDVKM. The V end was cut by 3 bases, the J end by 3 bases, with 6 bases between. This CDR3 spans 12 amino acids. Here the CDR3 reads CASSLAHYEQYF. The CDR3 region has the DNA TGTGCCAGCAGTTTGGCCCACTACGAGCAGTACTTC.

The V and J genes are TRBV7-3 and TRBJ2-1; TRBD1 matches at 9 bases. This CDR3 is built from 15 residues. The germline V gene encodes CDR1 SGHTA and CDR2 FQGTGA. The junction had 5 bases not matched to a gene; V was cut back by 0 bases and J by 8 bases. CDR3 loop: CASSLTHDRGYEQFF. The CDR3, as DNA: TGTGCCAGCAGCTTAACGCACGACAGGGGGTATGAGCAGTTCTTC.

The rearrangement links TRBV28 to TRBJ1-2; D is possibly TRBD1 (5 bases). This CDR3 contains 15 residues. V was pared by 4 bases and J by 0 bases, with 12 bases between. CDR1 is MDHEN, CDR2 SYDVKM, per germline. Here the CDR3 reads CASSSGHSANYGYTF. Written as DNA, the CDR3 is TGTGCCAGCAGTTCAGGACACTCCGCTAACTATGGCTACACCTTC.

This chain connects TRBV5-1 to TRBJ2-3, with 9 bases lining up with TRBD2. J gave up 0 bases and V 4 bases, and 6 bases lay outside the gene matches. This CDR3 has 16 residues. The germline gives CDR1 SGHRS, CDR2 YFSETQ. CDR3 nucleotides: TGCGCCAGCAGCCACCCTAGCGGGGTAAGCACAGATACGCAGTATTTT. This encodes CASSHPSGVSTDTQYF.

The gene calls are TRBV6-1 and TRBJ2-3; TRBD1 agrees at 8 bases. After removal of 6 bases from V and 0 bases from J, the junction contained 5 bases not matched to a gene. The length of the CDR3 is 15 residues. Germline values: CDR1 MNHNS, CDR2 SASEGT. The CDR3 coding sequence is TGTGCCAGCAGCCCGACAGGGGCCAGCACAGATACGCAGTATTTT. This gives the protein CASSPTGASTDTQYF.

This clone was seen just once. V gene TRBV19 combines with J gene TRBJ2-7, with D unresolved. This CDR3 is built from 12 residues. Per germline, CDR1 LNHDA and CDR2 SQIVND (reference sequence). Trimming stripped 4 bases from V and 6 bases from J, with 10 bases between. The CDR3 loop is CASSNIISEQYF. The CDR3, as DNA: TGTGCCAGTAGTAATATTATTAGCGAGCAGTACTTC.

The chain has TRBV6-6 and TRBJ1-1; no clear D gene. The CDR3 loop spans 13 amino acids. The V and J ends lost 5 bases and 1 base respectively, with 8 bases between them. Germline CDR1 reads MNHNY; CDR2 reads SVGAGI (reference sequence). In DNA form, the CDR3 reads TGTGCCAGCAGTAGCCCCGGGAACACTGAAGCTTTCTTT. This codes for CASSSPGNTEAFF.

The chain is built from TRBV5-1 and TRBJ1-2; 8 bases map to TRBD1. This CDR3 is built from 15 residues. Germline V gives CDR1 SGHRS, CDR2 YFSETQ. Germline trimming cut 3 bases from V and 4 bases from J; bases unmatched to any gene: 8. The CDR3 DNA reads as TGCGCCAGCAGCTCGCGACAGGGGAACTCCTATGGCTACACCTTC. Its protein is CASSSRQGNSYGYTF.

V and J are TRBV23-1 and TRBJ2-5; 8 bases fit TRBD2. TRBV23-1 is classed as an ORF, of uncertain function. This CDR3 is 16 amino acids long. After removal of 4 bases from V and 4 bases from J, the junction contained 11 bases not matched to a gene. CDR3: CASSLRSGRRGETQYF. Written as DNA, the CDR3 is TGCGCCAGCAGTCTTCGAAGCGGGAGACGGGGAGAGACCCAGTACTTC.

The sample holds one count of this clone. The chain employs TRBV15 and TRBJ2-2; 8 positions match TRBD1. The V gene's germline CDR1 is LNHNV and CDR2 YYDKDF (reference sequence). V gave up 5 bases and J gave up 2 bases; unmatched junction bases: 10. The CDR3 spans 17 residues. CDR3 sequence (DNA): TGTGCCACCAGCTTCAAGCCGGGACAGGTTAACACCGGGGAGCTGTTTTTT. This gives the protein CATSFKPGQVNTGELFF.

J is TRBJ2-7 and V is TRBV5-1, with D perhaps TRBD1 (6 bases). CDR3 length equals 16 residues. V lost 3 bases and J 0 bases, leaving 16 bases between the germline ends. Germline V gives CDR1 SGHRS, CDR2 YFSETQ. CDR3 region: CASSSNTGTFSYEQYF. The CDR3 DNA reads as TGCGCCAGCAGCTCAAACACCGGGACATTCTCCTACGAGCAGTACTTC.

The V call is TRBV19, the J call TRBJ1-2; D is perhaps TRBD1 (6 bases). Trimming left V 6 bases short and J 9 bases short, with 23 bases between. The CDR3 is 15 residues long. Per germline, CDR1 LNHDA and CDR2 SQIVND (reference sequence). This CDR3 reads CASSTKDGTTSSYTF. As DNA, the CDR3 is TGTGCCAGTAGCACTAAAGACGGGACAACAAGTAGCTACACCTTC.

The chain recombines TRBV7-2 with TRBJ2-7, with D possibly TRBD2 on 6 matching bases. Trimming took 6 bases from V and 1 from J, leaving 10 bases between them. Germline V gene lookup returns CDR1 SGHTA and CDR2 FQGNSA. This CDR3 is built from 13 residues. This CDR3 reads CASRGGGSYEQYF. DNA of the CDR3: TGTGCCAGCAGGGGTGGGGGGTCCTACGAGCAGTACTTC.

This rearrangement joins TRBV27 to TRBJ1-5; the D is unclear. The length of the CDR3 is 14 residues. V shed 3 bases and J shed 5 bases, with 11 bases lying between them. Germline V gene data show CDR1 as MNHEY and CDR2 as SMNVEV (reference sequence). CDR3 sequence: CASSFRGRDQPQHF. The CDR3, as DNA: TGTGCCAGCAGTTTCCGCGGCCGGGATCAGCCCCAGCATTTT.